This T cell receptor beta chain came from a study of T cell changes during pregnancy in multiple sclerosis. This clone was picked up one time. Here immunoSEQ multiplex PCR was the method, and the copy in TCRdb shows in-frame clones only, minus some. The top ten clones hold roughly 5% of a sample with 35,000 to 40,000 clones, 92% of them seen once. The CDR3 totals 14 residues. J lost 5 bases, V lost 7 bases, and 8 bases had no gene match. Germline V gives CDR1 MDHEN, CDR2 SYDVKM. The TCR sequence derives from a female donor with multiple sclerosis, enrolled in a pregnancy study. V gene TRBV28 combines with J gene TRBJ2-1; 7 bases agree with TRBD2. Specimen: CD8+ T cells from peripheral blood mononuclear cells, collected in the third trimester of pregnancy. This chain's CDR3 is CASKLAQVHNEQFF. Written as DNA, the CDR3 is TGTGCCAGCAAACTAGCGCAGGTCCACAATGAGCAGTTCTTC.